The 30 T cell receptor beta chains presented below share a single source sample, sequenced in a study of T cell repertoires in cytomegalovirus infection. MiXCR, applied by TCRdb to the reads, yields one record per CDR3 protein. The sample has about 150,000 distinct CDR3 sequences, about 25% seen once. Sequencing was performed on PBMCs. Receptors were obtained from a human donor in good health (CMV status not recorded). Some clones in this sample may be carry-over from other donors' samples.

CDR3 nucleotide sequence: TGCAGTGCTAGCTCTAGCGGGGGCTCTGGCTCCTACGAGCAGTACTTC. This translates into CSASSSGGSGSYEQYF. This chain links TRBV20-1 with TRBJ2-7; 10 bases line up with TRBD2. In germline, CDR1 is DFQATT, CDR2 SNEGSKA (reference sequence). This CDR3 has 16 residues. The ends lost 3 bases at V and 0 bases at J; junction bases unmatched: 8.

There are a few counts of this clonotype. This rearrangement joins TRBV29-1 to TRBJ2-1, with D uncertain. The germline V gene encodes CDR1 SQVTM and CDR2 ANQGSEA. This CDR3 is 12 amino acids long. Trimming took 5 bases from V and 7 from J, leaving 12 bases between them. CDR3 coding DNA: TGCAGCGTTAAGTGGGGTTTGAATGAGCAGTTCTTC. It codes for CSVKWGLNEQFF.

This chain joins TRBV28 and TRBJ2-1, with TRBD2 identical over 8 bases. This CDR3 is 14 amino acids long. J gave up 7 bases and V 2 bases, and 4 bases lay outside the gene matches. The germline CDR1 and CDR2 sequences are MDHEN and SYDVKM. The CDR3, as DNA: TGTGCCAGCAGTTTAGCGGGAGGTAATAATGAGCAGTTCTTC. It yields the protein CASSLAGGNNEQFF.

This sequence joins TRBV24-1 and TRBJ2-2, with D possibly matching TRBD1 (6 bases). Trimming took off 4 bases at V and 2 bases at J, with 7 bases between the two ends. This CDR3 spans 14 amino acids. CDR1 KGHDR and CDR2 SFDVKD come from the germline V gene. The CDR3: CATSEQGNTGELFF. The CDR3 nucleotides are TGTGCCACCAGTGAACAGGGAAACACCGGGGAGCTGTTTTTT.

The chain employs TRBV4-1 and TRBJ2-1; the D call may be TRBD1 or TRBD2 (6 bases each). Per germline, CDR1 MGHRA and CDR2 YSYEKL. The CDR3 is 16 residues long. Trimming took off 5 bases at V and 7 bases at J, with 21 bases between the two ends. The CDR3 DNA follows: TGCGCCAGCAGCTCCGGGAGCAGGGGATTGGGTAATGAGCAGTTCTTC. It encodes CASSSGSRGLGNEQFF.

The chain has TRBV5-1 and TRBJ1-1, with 8 positions matching TRBD1. CDR3 length: 16 residues. The J segment lost 1 base and the V segment lost 4 bases, leaving 9 bases of the junction unmatched. Per germline, CDR1 SGHRS and CDR2 YFSETQ. CDR3 sequence: CASSPAGTGWNTEAFF. Written as DNA, the CDR3 is TGCGCCAGCAGCCCCGCGGGGACAGGATGGAACACTGAAGCTTTCTTT.

The V gene is TRBV6-2 or TRBV6-3, the J gene TRBJ2-5; 8 positions agree with TRBD2. Germline V CDR1 and CDR2: MNHEY, SVGEGT. V lost 1 base and J lost 0; bases outside the gene matches: 10. CDR3 length: 18 amino acids. DNA of the CDR3: TGTGCCAGCAGTTACTTCGCTGGGGCTAGCGGGTACCAAGAGACCCAGTACTTC. Amino acid sequence: CASSYFAGASGYQETQYF.

The chain links TRBV28 to TRBJ2-7; 8 nucleotides match TRBD1. Germline V gene sequence: CDR1 MDHEN, CDR2 SYDVKM. V lost 5 bases to trimming and J lost 0 bases; unmatched junction nucleotides: 6. The CDR3 spans 15 residues. CDR3 DNA sequence: TGTGCCAGCAGTCCTACAGGGGGAGGCTCCTACGAGCAGTACTTC. Encoded protein: CASSPTGGGSYEQYF.

The chain carries TRBV30 and TRBJ1-4; D gene ambiguous. Looked up from germline, CDR1 is GTSNPN and CDR2 is SVGIG (reference sequence). The CDR3 has 14 amino acids. V gave up 4 bases and J gave up 0 bases, with 9 bases separating them. CDR3 nucleotides: TGTGCCTGGAATGGACGGACAACTAATGAAAAACTGTTTTTT. Protein sequence: CAWNGRTTNEKLFF.

As for this clonotype: As the CDR3 is not closed by the conserved phenylalanine or tryptophan, this likely results from a read error. This rearrangement joins TRBV28 to TRBJ2-5, with unresolved D. Germline V gene sequence: CDR1 MDHEN, CDR2 SYDVKM. The V and J ends lost 3 bases and 5 bases respectively, with 4 bases between them. CDR3 length: 11 amino acids. The CDR3 is CASSLGETQYS. In DNA, the CDR3 is TGTGCCAGCAGTTTGGGGGAGACCCAGTACTCC.

The chain carries TRBV5-6 and TRBJ2-3; D perhaps matches TRBD1 (5 bases). Trimming pared 4 bases from V and 3 bases from J, leaving 18 bases between. CDR3 length equals 16 residues. Germline CDR1 SGHDT, CDR2 YYEEEE. The CDR3 nucleotides read TGTGCCAGCAGCCGAGTGACAGAATCTACTACAGATACGCAGTATTTT. Protein product: CASSRVTESTTDTQYF.

This clonotype was seen only a few times. The V and J genes are TRBV28 and TRBJ2-1, with TRBD2 matching over 16 bases. CDR3 length: 18 residues. V lost 7 bases and J lost 0; bases outside the gene matches: 6. Per germline, CDR1 MDHEN and CDR2 SYDVKM. The CDR3 nucleotides read TGTGCCAGCAAACTGGGACTAGCGGGGGGGAGCTCCTACAATGAGCAGTTCTTC. Translation gives CASKLGLAGGSSYNEQFF. Full variable domain (rest looked up from reference TRBV28 and TRBJ2-1): DVKVTQSSRYLVKRTGEKVFLECVQDMDHENMFWYRQDPGLGLRLIYFSYDVKMKEKGDIPEGYSVSREKKERFSLILESASTNQTSMYLCASKLGLAGGSSYNEQFFGPGTRLTVL.

This clonotype has ten or more counts. The V and J genes are TRBV7-9 and TRBJ2-2; D not certain. Germline CDR1 reads SEHNR; CDR2 reads FQNEAQ (reference sequence). The CDR3 sequence is 13 residues long. Trimming took 3 bases from V and 4 from J, leaving 6 bases between them. CDR3 protein: CASSLQTTGELFF. In nucleotides, the CDR3 is TGTGCCAGCAGCTTGCAGACCACCGGGGAGCTGTTTTTT.

This clonotype was observed once. At one of its ends the junction is not consistent with the germline gene, which may arise from a read error. The rearrangement links TRBV19 to TRBJ1-6; a possible D gene is TRBD1 (6 bases). The CDR3 covers 15 residues. CDR1 and CDR2 from the germline V gene are LNHDA and SQIVND (reference sequence). Here the CDR3 reads CASRSHTGSDSPLRF. Here the CDR3 DNA reads TGTGCCAGTAGATCCCACACAGGGTCGGACTCACCCCTCCGCTTT.

This clonotype was seen ten or more times. The genes are TRBV6-2 or TRBV6-3 and TRBJ2-1; TRBD1 might be the D (6 bases). Germline assignment: CDR1 MNHEY and CDR2 SVGEGT. V was clipped by 0 bases and J by 10 bases, with 19 bases between them. CDR3 size: 16 residues. The CDR3 region has the DNA TGTGCCAGCAGTTACTCGATTGGACAGTACAATGAGGAGCAGTTCTTC. Amino acids: CASSYSIGQYNEEQFF.

This clonotype was seen only a few times. The chain combines TRBV7-9 with TRBJ1-4; D ambiguous. The germline gives CDR1 SEHNR, CDR2 FQNEAQ (reference sequence). Trimming removed 3 bases from V and 0 bases from J, with 8 bases in between. The length of the CDR3 is 15 residues. CDR3 in amino acids: CASSLAAATNEKLFF. CDR3 sequence (DNA): TGTGCCAGCAGCTTGGCAGCCGCAACTAATGAAAAACTGTTTTTT.

This clonotype was seen many times. The V gene is TRBV6-5, the J gene TRBJ1-2, with 9 bases identical to TRBD1. The germline V gene has CDR1 MNHEY and CDR2 SVGAGI. This CDR3 has 15 amino acids. V was clipped by 0 bases and J by 7 bases; unmatched bases: 6. CDR3 region: CASSYSSGTGLGYTF. As DNA, the CDR3 is TGTGCCAGCAGTTACTCGTCCGGGACAGGGCTTGGCTACACCTTC.

The table lists this clonotype with many counts. J is TRBJ1-1 and V is TRBV7-8, with D unclear. Germline V lookup: CDR1 SGHVS, CDR2 FQNEAQ. The CDR3 has 17 residues. V gave up 1 base and J gave up 6 bases, with 21 bases separating them. This CDR3 reads CASSLVARLGSQAEAFF. The CDR3 DNA follows: TGTGCCAGCAGCTTAGTGGCCAGATTGGGCAGTCAAGCTGAAGCTTTCTTT. The full variable domain, its missing parts supplied by reference TRBV7-8 and TRBJ1-1, is GAGVSQSPRYKVAKRGQDVALRCDPISGHVSLFWYQQALGQGPEFLTYFQNEAQLDKSGLPSDRFFAERPEGSVSTLKIQRTQQEDSAVYLCASSLVARLGSQAEAFFGQGTRLTVV.

The rearrangement uses TRBV20-1 and TRBJ2-1; 8 bases fit TRBD1. V was clipped by 3 bases and J by 7 bases; unmatched bases: 8. Germline CDR1 reads DFQATT; CDR2 reads SNEGSKA (reference sequence). The CDR3 runs 14 residues. In nucleotides, the CDR3 is TGCAGTGCTAGGGACAGGGTCGAGCGGAATGAGCAGTTCTTC. Protein product: CSARDRVERNEQFF.

V is TRBV3-1 and J is TRBJ2-2, with no clear D. This CDR3 has 15 residues. Germline V gene data show CDR1 as LGHDT and CDR2 as YNNKEL (reference sequence). V dropped 3 bases and J dropped 4 bases, with 12 bases sitting between them. CDR3 DNA sequence: TGTGCCAGCAGCCACCCCGGACCAAGCACCGGGGAGCTGTTTTTT. Translated: CASSHPGPSTGELFF.

This chain links TRBV7-9 with TRBJ1-3, with D unclear. V was clipped by 0 bases and J by 0 bases, with 6 bases between them. This CDR3 has 15 amino acids. Germline values: CDR1 SEHNR, CDR2 FQNEAQ (reference sequence). The CDR3: CASSLARSSGNTIYF. The CDR3 bases are TGTGCCAGCAGCTTAGCGCGGAGCTCTGGAAACACCATATATTTT.

This clonotype was recorded a few times. V usage is TRBV30 and J usage is TRBJ1-1, with no clear D. Looked up from germline, CDR1 is GTSNPN and CDR2 is SVGIG (reference sequence). V gave up 2 bases and J gave up 1 base, with 8 bases separating them. The CDR3 has 13 residues. CDR3 sequence (DNA): TGTGCCTGGAGTCTGGCGGGGAACACTGAAGCTTTCTTT. Translated: CAWSLAGNTEAFF.

The J gene is TRBJ2-7, the V gene TRBV7-2; 9 bases fit TRBD2. With 3 bases clipped from V and 5 bases from J, the junction kept 14 bases outside the gene matches. CDR1 and CDR2 (germline): SGHTA, FQGNSA. There are 17 residues in the CDR3. This CDR3 is CTSSLDPRGTSPHEQYF. The CDR3 coding sequence is TGTACCAGCAGCTTGGATCCCCGGGGGACTAGCCCCCACGAGCAGTACTTC.

Ten or more counts support this clonotype. This CDR3 reads CASSVDSYEQYF. CDR3 coding DNA: TGTGCCAGCAGCGTCGACAGCTACGAGCAGTACTTC. The chain joins TRBV12-3 or TRBV12-4 to TRBJ2-7; a possible D gene is TRBD1 (5 bases). This CDR3 is built from 12 residues. The V and J ends lost 6 bases and 3 bases respectively, with 9 bases between them.

This clonotype was observed once. This chain uses TRBV12-3 or TRBV12-4 with TRBJ1-4; TRBD1 matches 8 bases. J lost 6 bases, V lost 4 bases, and 16 bases had no gene match. The CDR3 is 18 amino acids. This CDR3 reads CASSSNRDRHQGYEKLFF. The CDR3 DNA sequence: TGTGCCAGCAGTTCCAACCGGGACAGGCATCAGGGTTATGAAAAACTGTTTTTT.

This clonotype was seen more than once but under ten times. The chain joins TRBV11-3 to TRBJ2-7; 7 bases align to TRBD1. There are 16 residues in the CDR3. The germline CDR1 and CDR2 sequences are SGHNT and YENEEA. The V gene end was trimmed by 6 bases and the J gene end by 2 bases; junction bases not matched to a gene: 13. The DNA of the CDR3 is TGTGCCAGCAGTACAGGGGACAACCCAGGGACCTACGAGCAGTACTTC. Protein sequence: CASSTGDNPGTYEQYF.

The chain links TRBV28 to TRBJ2-1; the D is unclear. The germline V gene has CDR1 MDHEN and CDR2 SYDVKM. V gave up 2 bases and J gave up 9 bases, with 20 bases separating them. There are 16 residues in the CDR3. Written as DNA, the CDR3 is TGTGCCAGCAGTTTAACCCCCCGGCCTCAAGTGGGTGAGCAGTTCTTC. The encoded protein is CASSLTPRPQVGEQFF.

V usage is TRBV7-9 and J usage is TRBJ2-5, with 7 bases matching TRBD1. The CDR3 consists of 14 residues. The germline V gene has CDR1 SEHNR and CDR2 FQNEAQ (reference sequence). Trimming cost V 2 bases and J 5 bases; bases outside gene matches: 5. Here the CDR3 reads CASSLTPQGETQYF. The CDR3 DNA is TGTGCCAGCAGCTTAACCCCACAGGGGGAGACCCAGTACTTC.

In regard to this clonotype: Germline and junction disagree at one end, which may indicate a read error. This chain joins TRBV6-2 or TRBV6-3 and TRBJ2-1; D perhaps matches TRBD1 (5 bases). CDR3 length: 16 amino acids. CDR1 and CDR2 (germline): MNHEY, SVGEGT. CDR3 in DNA: TGTGCCTGCAGTTACTCAGGGTTCTCCTCCTACAATGAGCAGTTCTTC. Translating gives CACSYSGFSSYNEQFF.

The chain combines TRBV9 with TRBJ2-7; 12 bases line up with TRBD1. Germline-derived CDR1 and CDR2 are SGDLS and YYNGEE. The J segment lost 7 bases and the V segment lost 3 bases, leaving 17 bases of the junction unmatched. The CDR3 covers 18 residues. CDR3 sequence: CASSARPTRGQGAREQYF. In DNA, the CDR3 is TGTGCCAGCAGCGCGAGACCCACGAGGGGACAGGGGGCGCGGGAGCAGTACTTC.